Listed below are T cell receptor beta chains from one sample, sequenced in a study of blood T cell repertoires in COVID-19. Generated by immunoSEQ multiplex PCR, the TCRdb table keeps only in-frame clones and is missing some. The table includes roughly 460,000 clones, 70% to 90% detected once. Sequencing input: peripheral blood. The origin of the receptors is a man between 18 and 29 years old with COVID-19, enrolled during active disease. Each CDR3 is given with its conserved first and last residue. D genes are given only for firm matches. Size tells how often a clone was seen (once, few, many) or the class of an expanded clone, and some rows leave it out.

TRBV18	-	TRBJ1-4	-	CASSLAPVNEKLFF	TGTGCCAGCTCACTAGCTCCTGTGAATGAAAAACTGTTTTTT
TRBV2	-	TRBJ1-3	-	CASSVVGQQVSGNTIYF	TGTGCCAGCAGTGTGGTAGGACAGCAAGTATCTGGAAACACCATATATTTT
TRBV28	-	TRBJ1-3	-	CASSSPFPRNTIYF	TGTGCCAGCAGTTCCCCCTTTCCTCGAAACACCATATATTTT
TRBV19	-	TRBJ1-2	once	CASRAAGGAIYGYTF	TGTGCCAGTAGAGCCGCGGGCGGCGCTATTTATGGCTACACCTTC
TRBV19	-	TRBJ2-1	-	CASTQGMYNEQFF	TGTGCCAGTACCCAGGGGATGTACAATGAGCAGTTCTTC
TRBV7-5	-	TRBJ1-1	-	CVRSFIHRGLNTEAFF	TGTGTCAGAAGCTTCATTCACAGGGGCCTGAACACTGAAGCTTTCTTT
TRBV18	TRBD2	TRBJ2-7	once	CASSPPRLAGGNEQYF	TGTGCCAGCTCACCACCCAGACTAGCGGGAGGGAACGAGCAGTACTTC
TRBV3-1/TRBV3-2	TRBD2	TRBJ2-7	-	CASSQDIGGGLSYEQYF	TGTGCCAGCAGCCAAGATATAGGCGGGGGGCTCTCCTACGAGCAGTACTTC
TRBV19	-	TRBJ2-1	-	CASSLSSYNEQFF	TGTGCCAGTAGCCTTAGCTCCTACAATGAGCAGTTCTTC
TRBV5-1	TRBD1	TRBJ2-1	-	CASSRGTGGGNEQFF	TGCGCCAGCAGCCGTGGGACAGGGGGAGGCAATGAGCAGTTCTTC
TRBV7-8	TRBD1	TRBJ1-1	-	CASSFLGQGNTEAFF	TGTGCCAGCAGCTTCCTAGGACAGGGGAACACTGAAGCTTTCTTT
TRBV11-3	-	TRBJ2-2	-	CASICKPRNTGELFF	TGTGCCAGCATTTGTAAGCCACGAAACACCGGGGAGCTGTTTTTT
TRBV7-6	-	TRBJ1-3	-	CASSLAMGPGNTIYF	TGTGCCAGCAGCTTAGCGATGGGGCCCGGAAACACCATATATTTT
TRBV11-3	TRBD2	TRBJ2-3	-	CASSQGTSKDTQYF	TGTGCCAGCAGCCAAGGGACTAGCAAAGATACGCAGTATTTT
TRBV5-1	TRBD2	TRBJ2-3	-	CASGKLATDTQYF	TGCGCCAGCGGAAAACTAGCGACAGATACGCAGTATTTT
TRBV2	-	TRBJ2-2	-	CASSVANTGELFF	TGTGCCAGCAGTGTGGCCAACACCGGGGAGCTGTTTTTT
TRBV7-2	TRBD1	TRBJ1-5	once	CASSWTGSNQPQHF	TGTGCCAGCAGCTGGACAGGGAGCAATCAGCCCCAGCATTTT
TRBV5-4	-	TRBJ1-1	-	CASSLSYAGSGAFF	TGTGCCAGCAGCTTGTCCTACGCAGGTTCTGGAGCTTTCTTT
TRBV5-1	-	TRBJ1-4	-	CASRRNGQPPNEKLFF	TGCGCCAGCAGAAGAAATGGACAGCCACCTAATGAAAAACTGTTTTTT
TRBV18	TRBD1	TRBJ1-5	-	CASSPPRTGGLNQPQHF	TGTGCCAGCTCACCACCCAGGACAGGTGGCCTCAATCAGCCCCAGCATTTT
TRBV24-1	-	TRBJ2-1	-	CATSSTGVNEQFF	TGTGCCACCAGTTCTACGGGAGTGAATGAGCAGTTCTTC
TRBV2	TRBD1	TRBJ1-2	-	CASKRDSGYTF	TGTGCCAGCAAACGGGACAGTGGCTACACCTTC
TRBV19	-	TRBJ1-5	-	CASSGAAPGQPQHF	TGTGCCAGTAGTGGCGCCGCTCCGGGTCAGCCCCAGCATTTT
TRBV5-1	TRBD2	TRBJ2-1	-	CASSFGLAGGLGQFF	TGCGCCAGCAGCTTCGGGTTAGCGGGAGGGCTGGGGCAGTTCTTC
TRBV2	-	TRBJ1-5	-	CASRQMTQGHQPQHF	TGTGCCAGCAGACAGATGACTCAGGGCCATCAGCCCCAGCATTTT
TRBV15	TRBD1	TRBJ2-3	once	CATSSLYQGQGSTDTQYF	TGTGCCACCAGCAGCCTGTACCAGGGACAGGGATCCACAGATACGCAGTATTTT
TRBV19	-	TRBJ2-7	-	CASSLGSLYEQYF	TGTGCCAGTTCTCTAGGTTCTCTCTACGAGCAGTACTTC
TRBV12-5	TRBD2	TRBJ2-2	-	CASVLRIAGDTGELFF	TGTGCTAGTGTCCTTCGAATAGCGGGAGACACCGGGGAGCTGTTTTTT
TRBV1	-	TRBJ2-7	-	CTSRHQRGEDYEQYF	TGCACCAGCAGACACCAGCGGGGTGAAGACTACGAGCAGTACTTC
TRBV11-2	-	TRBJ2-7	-	CASSLWGREDSEQYF	TGTGCCAGCAGCTTATGGGGCAGGGAGGATTCCGAGCAGTACTTC
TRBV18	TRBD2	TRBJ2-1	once	CASSPRTSGRGGEQFF	TGTGCCAGCTCACCGAGGACTAGCGGGAGGGGCGGTGAGCAGTTCTTC
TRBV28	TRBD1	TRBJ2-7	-	CASHRQGFYEQYF	TGTGCCAGCCACAGACAGGGGTTTTACGAGCAGTACTTC
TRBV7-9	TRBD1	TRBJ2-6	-	CASSPRGGNVNVLTF	TGTGCCAGCAGCCCCCGAGGGGGCAATGTCAACGTCCTGACTTTC
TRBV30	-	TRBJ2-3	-	CAWSPAGDTQYF	TGTGCCTGGAGTCCCGCGGGAGATACGCAGTATTTT
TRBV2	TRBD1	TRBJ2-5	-	CASRMTGVETQYF	TGTGCCAGCAGAATGACAGGGGTGGAGACCCAGTACTTC
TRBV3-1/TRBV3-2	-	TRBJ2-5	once	CASSRLGETQYF	TGTGCCAGCAGCAGACTAGGAGAGACCCAGTACTTC
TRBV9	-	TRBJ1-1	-	CASSVGEEAFF	TGTGCCAGCAGCGTAGGCGAGGAAGCTTTCTTT